A selection of T cell receptor beta chains follows, all from one sample in a study of T cell responses to AZD1222 COVID-19 vaccine. The protocol was immunoSEQ multiplex PCR, while the TCRdb copy is restricted to in-frame clones and leaves out a portion. The sample includes 200,000 or so clones, 85% to 90% seen only once; the top ten take roughly 6%. The starting material was peripheral blood, obtained on day 0 of AZD1222 vaccination. These receptors were obtained from an adult in good health. Each CDR3 is given with its conserved first and last residue. Clone sizes are given selectively: once, few, many, or a class where the clone is expanded.

clone_size,v_call,cdr3_aa
NA,TRBV19,CASSPPQRGRWNEQFF
once,TRBV7-2,CASSLSRQGNNEQFF
NA,TRBV4-3,CASSQEALAGAYEQYF
few,TRBV7-2,CASSLALAGVGYTF
few,TRBV7-2,CASSLAPGQGARNTIYF
NA,TRBV30,CAWSRLGGNNQPQHF
once,TRBV5-1,CASSLDGTPRGTDTQYF
NA,TRBV6-2/TRBV6-3,CASSWAIGNQPQHF
NA,TRBV5-6,CASSQGQYGNTIYF
NA,TRBV3-1/TRBV3-2,CASSQVGTGRNYGYTF
NA,TRBV9,CASSPTWNEQFF
NA,TRBV6-1,CASSEGDSYEQYF
NA,TRBV30,CAWGGFEKLFF
NA,TRBV7-6,CASSLDGKVGAREQYF
once,TRBV28,CASSLFGGFRQPQHF
NA,TRBV11-2,CASSIGPQETQYF
NA,TRBV18,CASSPGESYEQYF
NA,TRBV5-5,CASSIRGQLNYGYTF
NA,TRBV10-1,CASRPGGERRNEQFF
once,TRBV3-1/TRBV3-2,CASSQNEGAGELFF
once,TRBV10-3,CAISVASRGYNEQFF
NA,TRBV19,CASSMIGQGSYGYTF
once,TRBV30,CAWRNSGGTTEAFF
NA,TRBV5-1,CASSLDSGGKETQYF
NA,TRBV5-5,CASSPGQGGYSYEQYF
NA,TRBV19,CASSVSGTGAYNEQFF
NA,TRBV3-1/TRBV3-2,CASSQEGSRAINTDTQYF
NA,TRBV6-5,CASSSGQAGNTIYF
NA,TRBV10-1,CASSESGTYEQYF
NA,TRBV7-2,CASSLTGDTYEQYF
NA,TRBV28,CASKYQGNTIYF
many,TRBV5-6,CASSGIGGHEQYF
few,TRBV10-1,CASSPTGGSTYEQYF
NA,TRBV11-1,CASSLDRGTYEQYF
NA,TRBV20-1,CSASTGLSYGYTF
NA,TRBV12-3/TRBV12-4,CATKGTGLSEQYF
once,TRBV28,CASSPGSSPYEQYF
NA,TRBV18,CASSLAMDNEQYF
NA,TRBV14,CASSQGDTSNSPLHF
NA,TRBV2,CASRFDTNQPQHF
NA,TRBV19,CASSIASAGGNNEQFF
NA,TRBV30,CAWSVVPTSPQHF
NA,TRBV28,CASSLERGTRYQPQHF
once,TRBV6-5,CASSYSYAYEQYF
NA,TRBV7-2,CASSLVGGKVREKLFF
NA,TRBV7-8,CASSLPFRDIYNEQFF
NA,TRBV19,CASSPPPTGTGPTDTQYF
NA,TRBV6-5,CATKTGSSYEQYF